The TCR beta chain under discussion was sequenced for a study of regulatory T cells in long-lasting Graves disease (dated by TCRdb to the early 2020s). With respect to the entire study: Patients with newly diagnosed Graves' disease had been on antithyroid drugs for under 3 months. The study was registered as a clinical trial and conducted in China. Persistent Graves' disease patients were compared with newly diagnosed Graves' disease patients by peripheral blood TCR sequencing and RNA sequencing. A total of roughly 35 samples underwent TCR sequencing: roughly 13 from persistent and approximately 20 from newly diagnosed Graves' disease patients. Paper-wide results and their limitations: Only peripheral blood was studied, because thyroid tissue, the primary lesion, was inaccessible. TRBV28, TRBJ1-2 and TRBJ2-5 were preferentially used in persistent disease, while TRBV20-1 and TRBJ2-1 were favored in newly diagnosed disease. Sequencing and analysis were restricted to the TCR beta chain. Persistent Graves' disease patients showed lower TCR Shannon entropy and fewer highly expanded clones than newly diagnosed patients, suggesting clonal expansion. The small sample size was acknowledged by the authors as a limitation that may reduce accuracy. More public clonotypes were shared among persistent patients (under 3,000) than among newly diagnosed patients (966).

To prepare the library, multiplex PCR was applied. Sequenced using an Illumina HiSeq 4000. iRepertoire HTBI primers and Arm-PCR amplification of CDR3 regions were used to construct TCR beta libraries. Before sequencing, the PCR products went through gel purification. Concerning the study's data processing: A total of fewer than 65 TRBV and approximately 13 TRBJ segments were identified across samples and were used for gene usage analysis of CDR3 amino acid clonotypes. Filtered high-quality paired reads were merged into contigs using COPE and FqMerger. BLAST was used to align contigs to the IMGT TRBV, TRBD and TRBJ reference genes, and CDR3 was defined following IMGT. Any clonotype with a frequency above 0.1% was counted as a highly expanded clone. Shannon entropy was used to measure repertoire diversity, and the Gini coefficient was used to measure V-J evenness. Public clonotypes were defined as clonotypes shared by more than one individual. TCRdb itself trimmed the public reads at Q25 with fastp, ran MiXCR and retained productive beta chains. Every entry covers one CDR3 protein and lists the most common genes and DNA from its rows. The V and J calls and clone size are TCRdb's, not the authors'. For this sample there are approximately 400,000 distinct CDR3 sequences; over 14% appear just once. The top ten constitute about 7.6% of the sample.

Reading the label with the study, this specimen's time point is: newly diagnosed GD, antithyroid drugs for less than 3 months. For both TCR sequencing and RNA sequencing, RNA was extracted from PBMCs using TRIzol. The diagnosis of Graves' disease followed American Thyroid Association guidelines. The patients came from an endocrinology department in Xi'an, China. Each patient gave about 10 milliliters of peripheral blood, collected in an EDTA anticoagulant tube. Ficoll Paque Plus density gradient separation was used to isolate PBMCs, and no further T cell sorting was done. An Agilent 2100 Bioanalyzer and agarose gel were used to check RNA quality, while a NanoDrop 2000 measured RNA concentration. This clonotype has a handful of counts. The antigen it binds to is not known. Qualities for individual bases were not recorded, and no much larger clone is one base off. Relative to germline, V is 5 bases shorter and J is 6 bases shorter, with 11 bases between their ends. There are 13 amino acids in the CDR3, from cysteine to phenylalanine inclusive. Only CDR3 DNA remains: 39 bases, in frame from the first base. The CDR1 and CDR2 encoded by the germline V gene are MNHEY and SVGEGT.

The data also belong to a second study, concerning T cells in Graves' hyperthyroidism and ophthalmopathy. The second study's paper adds: Stable Graves' hyperthyroidism was defined as the absence of progression to ophthalmopathy over 18 months of follow-up. Hyperthyroidism patients were newly diagnosed, with disease duration under 2 months, and aged 18 to 65 years. Exclusion was applied to patients with uncontrolled infections, other autoimmune diseases, pregnancy or lactation. Diagnoses were based on clinical symptoms, serum thyroxine and TRAb, thyroid ultrasound and orbital computed tomography. The first round of RT-PCR for the TCR CDR3 was performed with the HTBI primer set and the Qiagen OneStep RT-PCR kit. Blood samples also contained most of the expanded thyroid clonotypes (frequency above 0.001), which suggests that blood repertoires may reflect thyroid immune responses. In cross-validation, a model built on a 13 V-J signature told ophthalmopathy apart from stable hyperthyroidism with under 90% sensitivity and about 81% specificity, and in testing the same model reached 80%/75%. In validation, the model predicted progression to ophthalmopathy with 60% to 71% sensitivity and 72.22% specificity, a median of about 6 months before onset. A discovery cohort of around 100 patients, approximately 44 with Graves' ophthalmopathy and roughly 59 with stable Graves' hyperthyroidism, was used to find distinguishing TCR V-J signatures. Prospective prediction of ophthalmopathy was tested in an independent validation cohort of 18 to 20 hyperthyroidism patients and some 17 patients who later progressed to ophthalmopathy. The 75 to 100 discovery patients were divided at random into training and test sets in a 7:3 ratio. In roughly six Graves' hyperthyroidism patients, the study also compared T-cell repertoires from thyroid tissue with T-cell repertoires from blood. Following sampling, methimazole starting at 30 mg daily was given to hyperthyroidism patients, and high-dose intravenous methylprednisolone was given to ophthalmopathy patients. A second multiplex PCR round built the libraries, followed by size selection and purification. Paired-end sequencing of the libraries was performed with 100 bp reads on an Illumina HiSeq2000. Raw data were processed with SOAPnuke, discarding reads with adapters, uncalled bases, mean Phred below 15, or no exact constant-primer or identifier match. COPE v1.2.5 was used to merge the high-quality paired reads, and each unique nucleotide sequence was defined as a clonotype. Clonotypes were aligned to IMGT TRBV, TRBD and TRBJ reference segments using MiTCR v1.1. Analysis was restricted to V-J combinations with a frequency above 0.0001, which covered 99.2% of repertoires. A TCS score was defined as the ratio of F50 (clonal expansion) to E x V (chaos), with BLOSUM62-based TCRdist applied between CDR3 peptides within each V-J. Welch's t-statistics and random forest reduced fewer than 550 V-J features to 13, which were used in a naive Bayes classifier (R e1071). Sample size was not statistically predetermined, and blinding of investigators to group allocation was not performed. The paper reports TCR Vbeta CDR3 sequencing of approximately 140 peripheral blood samples: around 45 ophthalmopathy, under 85 hyperthyroidism and around 17 progressor patients.

The source material was peripheral blood mononuclear cells (PBMCs), sampled at new diagnosis, from a patient treated with antithyroid drugs. The clonotype comes from a middle-aged woman with Graves disease. Donor details come from another sample of the same person, matched by shared clones. This chain joins TRBV6-2 or TRBV6-3 to TRBJ2-1, with the D gene not clear enough to name. The DNA sequence is TGTGCCAGCAGTGACGGGCCTAGCAATGAGCAGTTCTTC. It encodes CASSDGPSNEQFF.